The source of this TCR beta chain is a study of technical replicates of blood from a handful of donors. Sequencing used immunoSEQ multiplex PCR; TCRdb keeps in-frame clones, though not all of them. The sample has over 90,000 clones, nearly 97% seen once. The CDR3 length is 14 residues. The V gene lost 4 bases and the J gene lost 3 bases, with 13 bases spanning the gap. Germline assignment: CDR1 SGHNT and CDR2 YENEEA. The sequence was collected from a human donor in good health. Specimen: T cells isolated from PBMCs. V gene TRBV11-3 combines with J gene TRBJ2-7; D perhaps matches TRBD1 (7 bases). DNA for the CDR3: TGTGCCAGCAGCTCCGACAGGGAGGTCTACGAGCAGTACTTC. Residues: CASSSDREVYEQYF.